The next 7 T cell receptor beta chains were all read from a single sample in a study of blood T cells in healthy people across ages. It was with a sample-barcoded 5' primer and a J-beta primer mix that a second PCR of roughly 7 to 11 cycles was run. TCRdb recomputed calls from the 5' RACE reads with MiXCR, one row per CDR3 protein. The sample records 600,000 to 1,000,000 distinct CDR3 sequences, roughly 25% being singletons. The sample was also reused in another study, on T cells of mothers and their children.

The sequenced sample consisted of blood. The receptors derive from a boy aged 5 to 17 in good health.

V and J are TRBV2 and TRBJ1-2, with 7 nucleotides matching TRBD1. The CDR3 extends over 11 amino acids. V shed 6 bases, J shed 12 bases, and the junction held 7 bases outside the gene matches. In germline, CDR1 is SNHLY, CDR2 FYNNEI. In nucleotides, the CDR3 is TGTGCCAGCAGGACAGGGTTTAACGACACCTTC. The encoded protein is CASRTGFNDTF.

This clonotype was seen more than once but under ten times. V and J are TRBV7-2 and TRBJ1-2; 10 positions agree with TRBD1. The CDR3 runs to 16 residues. The junction had 8 bases not matched to a gene; V was cut back by 4 bases and J by 3 bases. Germline CDR1 is SGHTA and CDR2 is FQGNSA. The DNA of the CDR3 is TGTGCCAGCAGCTCTACCGACAGGGGGCTTTACTATGGCTACACCTTC. Its protein is CASSSTDRGLYYGYTF.

This clonotype was seen more than once but under ten times. V gene TRBV5-1 combines with J gene TRBJ1-4; D is perhaps TRBD1 (6 bases). The V and J ends lost 4 bases and 5 bases respectively, with 15 bases between them. The CDR3 has 15 residues. Germline values: CDR1 SGHRS, CDR2 YFSETQ. The CDR3 DNA reads TGCGCCAGCAGCCGGATGACAGGCTTCAATGAAAAACTGTTTTTT. This codes for CASSRMTGFNEKLFF.

This clonotype was found a few times. The rearrangement uses TRBV5-1 and TRBJ1-2; D is uncertain. CDR1 SGHRS and CDR2 YFSETQ come from the germline V gene. The V and J ends lost 0 bases and 2 bases respectively, with 11 bases between them. The CDR3 sequence is 15 residues long. The CDR3 region has the DNA TGCGCCAGCAGCTTGGAAGGGCCGCAGAACTATGGCTACACCTTC. This codes for CASSLEGPQNYGYTF.

This clonotype turned up a few times. At one end, the junction sequence differs from germline, possibly due to a read error. This rearrangement joins TRBV7-7 to TRBJ2-1; D may correspond to TRBD1 or TRBD2 (5 bases each). The end of the DNA is better explained by TRBJ2-5, so the J call may be wrong. The CDR3 is 13 residues long. Germline lookup yields CDR1 SSHAT and CDR2 FNYEAQ (reference sequence). The CDR3 coding sequence is TGTGCTAGCAGCCGAGGGGCTTGGGAGACCCAGTACTTC. Protein product: CASSRGAWETQYF.

This clonotype appeared a few times. V usage is TRBV2 and J usage is TRBJ2-5; TRBD1 is a possible D gene (6 bases). The V end was cut by 8 bases, the J end by 2 bases, with 18 bases between. This CDR3 spans 15 amino acids. Germline CDR1 reads SNHLY; CDR2 reads FYNNEI. CDR3: CASFLQGSWQETQYF. CDR3 coding DNA: TGTGCCAGCTTTTTGCAGGGGAGTTGGCAAGAGACCCAGTACTTC.

Only a few counts were recorded for this clonotype. The chain has TRBV4-1 and TRBJ2-7, with 7 positions matching TRBD1. Germline CDR1 is MGHRA and CDR2 is YSYEKL. The V gene end was trimmed by 1 base and the J gene end by 1 base; junction bases not matched to a gene: 4. The CDR3 sequence is 15 residues long. The CDR3 DNA reads as TGCGCCAGCAGCCAAGTCCCGGACAGGTCCTACGAGCAGTACTTC. Translation: CASSQVPDRSYEQYF.